Listed here are 28 T cell receptor beta chains from one sample, sequenced in a study of early T cells in non-severe SARS-CoV-2 infection. A single record per CDR3 protein comes from TCRdb applying MiXCR to the 5' RACE reads. Counted here are 35,000 to 40,000 distinct CDR3 sequences, approximately 9.9% occurring once; the ten biggest clones make up 12%. Specimen: whole blood. These receptors all stem from an adult who was a healthcare worker with PCR-confirmed SARS-CoV-2 infection or an uninfected control (not recorded which).

This clonotype was found many times. V usage is TRBV7-6 and J usage is TRBJ2-1; D is perhaps TRBD1 (6 bases). The V end was cut by 5 bases, the J end by 0 bases, with 14 bases between. The CDR3 spans 16 residues. Germline lookup yields CDR1 SGHVS and CDR2 FNYEAQ. The DNA for the CDR3 is TGTGCCAGCAGCCTCGCCGGGACACACTCCTACAATGAGCAGTTCTTC. Its translation: CASSLAGTHSYNEQFF.

This clonotype has a count of ten or more. The rearrangement links TRBV12-3 or TRBV12-4 to TRBJ2-1; 7 nucleotides align to TRBD1. Unmatched junction bases numbered 6, after V lost 10 bases and J lost 9 bases. The CDR3 has 11 residues. CDR3 protein: CATSRGTEQFF. Written as DNA, the CDR3 is TGTGCCACCTCCAGGGGGACTGAGCAGTTCTTC.

This clonotype was counted between two and nine times. The chain recombines TRBV2 with TRBJ1-1; D may be TRBD1 (5 bases). The CDR3 has 14 residues. V gave up 6 bases and J gave up 2 bases, with 13 bases separating them. The germline V gene has CDR1 SNHLY and CDR2 FYNNEI. In nucleotides, the CDR3 is TGTGCCAGCAGATACGGACACATCAACACTGAAGCTTTCTTT. Its translation is CASRYGHINTEAFF.

This clonotype was seen only a few times. The chain is built from TRBV19 and TRBJ2-3; 12 bases align to TRBD2. The ends lost 4 bases at V and 8 bases at J; junction bases unmatched: 4. This CDR3 spans 14 amino acids. Germline-derived CDR1 and CDR2 are LNHDA and SQIVND (reference sequence). The CDR3 sequence: CASSTSGGAGTQYF. CDR3 DNA sequence: TGTGCCAGTAGTACTAGCGGGGGGGCCGGTACGCAGTATTTT. Full variable domain (outside the CDR3, taken from reference TRBV19 and TRBJ2-3): DGGITQSPKYLFRKEGQNVTLSCEQNLNHDAMYWYRQDPGQGLRLIYYSQIVNDFQKGDIAEGYSVSREKKESFPLTVTSAQKNPTAFYLCASSTSGGAGTQYFGPGTRLTVL.

This clonotype showed up just a few times. This chain joins TRBV7-8 and TRBJ2-7; unclear D gene. CDR1 and CDR2 from the germline V gene are SGHVS and FQNEAQ. This CDR3 has 14 residues. V lost 4 bases to trimming and J lost 2 bases, with 12 bases between them. CDR3 residues: CASSSGHLTYEQYF. Written as DNA, the CDR3 is TGTGCCAGCAGCTCGGGTCACTTGACCTACGAGCAGTACTTC.

Remarks on this clonotype: Just one base apart from a much larger clone, this may be a read error. The chain is built from TRBV11-1 and TRBJ2-7, with a tentative D call TRBD1 (6 bases). The CDR3 runs to 13 residues. The germline V and J ends were trimmed by 5 bases and 6 bases, with 14 bases remaining between them. Germline V CDR1 and CDR2: SGHAT, FQDESV (reference sequence). As DNA, the CDR3 is TGTGCCAGCAGCAACGAACAGGGCCGCGAGCAGTACTTC. The encoded protein is CASSNEQGREQYF.

This clonotype has a count of ten or more. The chain has TRBV11-2 and TRBJ2-3; possible D gene TRBD2, 6 bases. Germline lookup yields CDR1 SGHAT and CDR2 FQNNGV. The CDR3 runs to 15 residues. With 6 bases removed from V and 1 base from J, the gap between germline ends came to 14 bases. This CDR3 reads CASSQAGLRTDTQYF. The CDR3, as DNA: TGTGCCAGCAGTCAAGCGGGTCTCCGCACAGATACGCAGTATTTT.

The chain couples TRBV9 to TRBJ2-3; D is possibly TRBD1 (5 bases). The germline V gene has CDR1 SGDLS and CDR2 YYNGEE. V was pared by 0 bases and J by 8 bases, with 13 bases between. This CDR3 has 14 residues. The CDR3 here is CASSVVQAHGTQYF. CDR3 nucleotides: TGTGCCAGCAGCGTAGTACAGGCCCACGGTACGCAGTATTTT.

Many counts were recorded for this clonotype. The gene calls are TRBV24-1 and TRBJ2-3, with 11 nucleotides matching TRBD2. V shed 9 bases, J shed 2 bases, and the junction held 3 bases outside the gene matches. Germline-derived CDR1 and CDR2 are KGHDR and SFDVKD. The CDR3 is 14 amino acids. The CDR3 protein is CATSSGGTTDTQYF. The CDR3 DNA follows: TGTGCCACCTCTAGCGGGGGGACCACAGATACGCAGTATTTT.

The sample holds many counts of this clonotype. The gene calls are TRBV6-1 and TRBJ1-6; the D is unclear. Deletions cut 3 bases from V and 10 bases from J, with 10 bases between. CDR3 length equals 13 residues. The germline V gene encodes CDR1 MNHNS and CDR2 SASEGT. The CDR3 region has the DNA TGTGCCAGCAGTGAGGACCCTCGATCACCCCTCCACTTT. This translates into CASSEDPRSPLHF.

The sample holds many counts of this clonotype. V usage is TRBV5-1 and J usage is TRBJ2-3; no definite D call. CDR1 is SGHRS, CDR2 YFSETQ, per germline. V gave up 5 bases and J gave up 0 bases, with 13 bases separating them. This CDR3 is 15 amino acids long. The CDR3 sequence is CASRNDTASTDTQYF. The CDR3 DNA sequence: TGCGCCAGCAGAAACGATACCGCTAGCACAGATACGCAGTATTTT.

This clonotype turned up a few times. The CDR3 protein is CASSLSKSGYNEQFF. The DNA of the CDR3 is TGTGCCAGCAGTCTCAGTAAGTCGGGGTACAATGAGCAGTTCTTC. The rearrangement joins TRBV28 to TRBJ2-1; D may be TRBD2 (5 bases). Germline V gene data show CDR1 as MDHEN and CDR2 as SYDVKM. This CDR3 spans 15 amino acids. Trimming took off 5 bases at V and 4 bases at J, with 15 bases between the two ends.

This chain joins TRBV7-7 and TRBJ2-5, with 7 positions matching TRBD1. V was clipped by 5 bases and J by 6 bases; unmatched bases: 3. Germline V gives CDR1 SSHAT, CDR2 FNYEAQ (reference sequence). The length of the CDR3 is 12 residues. This chain's CDR3 is CASSRDRQTQYF. The CDR3 DNA reads as TGTGCCAGCAGCCGGGACAGACAGACCCAGTACTTC.

This clonotype was seen at least ten times. The chain links TRBV5-4 to TRBJ2-7; D is possibly TRBD2 (7 bases). The CDR3 runs 15 residues. V lost 6 bases, J lost 3 bases, and 19 bases lay in between. Looked up from germline, CDR1 is SGHNT and CDR2 is YYREEE (reference sequence). The CDR3 spells CASTLGGGTHYEQYF. The CDR3 DNA reads TGTGCCAGCACCCTAGGGGGGGGTACTCACTACGAGCAGTACTTC.

Many counts were recorded for this clonotype. V gene TRBV7-2 combines with J gene TRBJ2-1; no reliable D call. Germline CDR1 is SGHTA and CDR2 is FQGNSA. This CDR3 is 18 amino acids long. Trimming left V 4 bases short and J 1 base short, with 20 bases between. CDR3 region: CASSSTRLGVRSYNEQFF. The CDR3 nucleotides are TGTGCCAGCAGCTCGACCCGCCTAGGCGTGAGGTCCTACAATGAGCAGTTCTTC.

This clonotype was detected many times. The chain joins TRBV6-6 to TRBJ1-5, with no clear D. Trimming cost V 7 bases and J 2 bases, with 18 bases left between them. Germline loops: CDR1 MNHNY, CDR2 SVGAGI (reference sequence). The CDR3 sequence is 16 residues long. CDR3 sequence reads: CASIGRLTRGNQPQHF. DNA of the CDR3: TGTGCCAGCATCGGGCGACTAACCCGAGGCAATCAGCCCCAGCATTTT.

The genes are TRBV28 and TRBJ1-1; 7 bases line up with TRBD1. The CDR3 contains 15 residues. The J segment lost 0 bases and the V segment lost 2 bases, leaving 3 bases of the junction unmatched. Germline CDR1 MDHEN, CDR2 SYDVKM. CDR3 nucleotide sequence: TGTGCCAGCAGTTTAGGGGGACAGCTGAACACTGAAGCTTTCTTT. This encodes CASSLGGQLNTEAFF.

The rearrangement links TRBV25-1 to TRBJ1-1; D might be TRBD1 (6 bases). Germline V gene data show CDR1 as MGHDK and CDR2 as SYGVNS. The V end was cut by 0 bases, the J end by 5 bases, with 13 bases between. The CDR3 is 15 residues long. In DNA form, the CDR3 reads TGTGCCAGCAGTGAATATCCAACAGGGAAAACTGAAGCTTTCTTT. It yields the protein CASSEYPTGKTEAFF.

This clonotype was counted between two and nine times. The rearrangement uses TRBV12-3 or TRBV12-4 and TRBJ2-7; D is unclear. This CDR3 has 14 amino acids. V lost 3 bases to trimming and J lost 0 bases, with 9 bases between them. CDR3 in amino acids: CASSFAGSSYEQYF. The CDR3 DNA reads as TGTGCCAGCAGTTTCGCAGGAAGCTCCTACGAGCAGTACTTC.

This clonotype was seen at least ten times. The rearrangement uses TRBV15 and TRBJ2-7, with no clear D. The germline gives CDR1 LNHNV, CDR2 YYDKDF (reference sequence). The CDR3 is 13 amino acids. V gave up 5 bases and J gave up 5 bases, with 13 bases separating them. For the CDR3, the DNA is TGTGCCACCAGCGCCTTCCGGAGCCACGAGCAGTACTTC. Residues: CATSAFRSHEQYF.

A few counts support this clonotype. V gene TRBV6-4 combines with J gene TRBJ2-1; 9 nucleotides line up with TRBD2. V was pared by 3 bases and J by 6 bases, with 3 bases of the junction left unmatched. The CDR3 runs to 14 residues. CDR1 and CDR2 from the germline V gene are MRHNA and SNTAGT. The CDR3 DNA reads as TGTGCCAGCAGTGAAGCGGGGGGCTTCAATGAGCAGTTCTTC. It encodes CASSEAGGFNEQFF.

This clonotype was observed many times. The chain carries TRBV19 and TRBJ1-2; 9 nucleotides agree with TRBD1. The trim removed 3 bases at V and 4 bases at J, leaving 6 bases unmatched. CDR1 is LNHDA, CDR2 SQIVND, per germline (reference sequence). CDR3 length: 15 amino acids. The CDR3 bases are TGTGCCAGTAGTATCGGGCGACAGGGGGTCTATGGCTACACCTTC. It is translated as CASSIGRQGVYGYTF.

The V and J genes are TRBV6-1 and TRBJ1-1; D may be TRBD1 (5 bases). Germline values: CDR1 MNHNS, CDR2 SASEGT. The V and J ends lost 1 base and 4 bases respectively, with 13 bases between them. The CDR3 covers 15 residues. CDR3: CASSEGSEGSTEAFF. The CDR3 DNA follows: TGTGCCAGCAGTGAAGGAAGTGAGGGGAGCACTGAAGCTTTCTTT.

V is TRBV28 and J is TRBJ1-4; D uncertain. CDR1 is MDHEN and CDR2 is SYDVKM in the germline V gene. The CDR3 spans 13 residues. Between the trimmed V and J ends, which lost 10 bases and 3 bases, there was a span of 12 bases. CDR3 residues: CAIEKSANEKLFF. The CDR3 bases are TGTGCCATCGAAAAGTCCGCTAATGAAAAACTGTTTTTT.

This clonotype was seen a few times. V and J are TRBV7-3 and TRBJ1-5; D unclear. Trimming stripped 5 bases from V and 0 bases from J, with 5 bases between. CDR1 and CDR2 from the germline V gene are SGHTA and FQGTGA. CDR3 length: 13 amino acids. CDR3 nucleotide sequence: TGTGCCAGCAGCGCCTATAGCAATCAGCCCCAGCATTTT. Its translation is CASSAYSNQPQHF.

This clonotype appeared a few times. V gene TRBV2 combines with J gene TRBJ1-5; TRBD1 is a possible D gene (6 bases). Deletions cut 4 bases from V and 0 bases from J, with 13 bases between. The CDR3 is made up of 16 amino acids. Per germline, CDR1 SNHLY and CDR2 FYNNEI. As DNA, the CDR3 is TGTGCCAGCAGTGCTTGGATACAGGGTAGCAATCAGCCCCAGCATTTT. It codes for CASSAWIQGSNQPQHF.

This clonotype was seen repeatedly, ten times or more. The V and J genes are TRBV14 and TRBJ1-4; D gene unclear. V shed 4 bases and J shed 4 bases, with 10 bases lying between them. The CDR3 spans 14 residues. Germline assignment: CDR1 SGHDN and CDR2 FVKESK. The CDR3 protein is CASSLNLLNEKLFF. CDR3 sequence (DNA): TGTGCCAGCAGCCTAAACTTGCTTAATGAAAAACTGTTTTTT.

This clonotype was seen at least ten times. The chain uses TRBV10-3 and TRBJ2-6, with 8 nucleotides matching TRBD1. The CDR3 totals 16 residues. The V gene end was trimmed by 6 bases and the J gene end by 0 bases; junction bases not matched to a gene: 4. Per the germline V gene, CDR1 is ENHRY and CDR2 is SYGVKD. CDR3 bases: TGTGCCATCAGAGGACAGGGCCGCTCTGGGGCCAACGTCCTGACTTTC. Its translation: CAIRGQGRSGANVLTF.